This TCR beta chain was obtained from a study of CD8 T cells in ankylosing spondylitis. Notes on the study in general: Typical of ankylosing spondylitis blood, it appeared, was a TCR beta motif of under 10 highly homologous variants. Significant enrichment of disease-linked clones was reportedly seen in matched ankylosing spondylitis synovial fluid.

This clonotype was recorded many times. Its antigen is as yet unknown. TCRdb reanalysed the 5' RACE reads using MiXCR and keeps one entry per CDR3 protein. The repertoire holds some 330,000 distinct CDR3 sequences, with under 8.5% as singletons. The TCR comes from a male donor with ankylosing spondylitis. Sequences were obtained from blood, either unsorted or a sorted T cell fraction (not recorded which).

This chain's CDR3 is CASSQDWTSGRNMGTDTQYF. In nucleotides, the CDR3 is TGCGCCAGCAGCCAAGATTGGACTAGCGGGAGGAACATGGGCACAGATACGCAGTATTTT. The chain combines TRBV4-3 with TRBJ2-3; 14 positions agree with TRBD2. CDR1 is LGHNA and CDR2 is YSLEER in the germline V gene. Trimming removed 0 bases from V and 1 base from J; junction bases left unmatched: 9. The CDR3 length is 20 residues.